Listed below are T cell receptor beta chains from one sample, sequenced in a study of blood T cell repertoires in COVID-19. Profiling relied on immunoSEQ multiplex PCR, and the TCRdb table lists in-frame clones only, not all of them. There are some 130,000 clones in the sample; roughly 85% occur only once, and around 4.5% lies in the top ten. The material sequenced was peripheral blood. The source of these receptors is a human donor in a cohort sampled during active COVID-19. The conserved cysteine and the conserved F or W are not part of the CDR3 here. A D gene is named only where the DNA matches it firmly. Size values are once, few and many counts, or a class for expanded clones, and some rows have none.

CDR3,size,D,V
ASSETGAGGFGYGYT,NA,NA,TRBV25-1
ASSLQAGSEAF,NA,NA,TRBV5-6
ASFESGEAF,NA,NA,TRBV28
ASSVMGTGSPYSGNTIY,NA,NA,TRBV9
ASSSGLAGLNEQF,NA,TRBD2,TRBV7-9
ASSQEGFKDTDTQY,NA,NA,TRBV4-1
ASSQGGLAGDGETQY,NA,TRBD2,TRBV4-3
AWSLPGPSNSNQPQH,NA,NA,TRBV30
ASSPSGTLNIQY,NA,TRBD2,TRBV11-2
AWSPTGSNYGYT,NA,NA,TRBV30
ASSLRQGSGNTIY,once,TRBD1,TRBV6-5
ASSPGQTSRELF,NA,NA,TRBV18
ATTRDRDSETQY,few,TRBD1,TRBV15